This T cell receptor (beta chain) was sequenced for a study of blood T cell repertoires in COVID-19. Turning to the study itself: Spain, Italy and the United States supplied samples that represented acute and convalescent COVID-19. PBMCs, B-cell-depleted T cells, or T cells provided the cDNA or gDNA that made up the material.

Study processing details: Nucleated cell number was recorded as an estimate derived from reference gene primer amplification. Sequenced by immunoSEQ multiplex PCR; TCRdb stores in-frame clones only, minus some. The DNA gave D and trimming, while V, J and clone size come from that table. The sample shows roughly 170,000 clones, just under 90% of them seen only once. The germline CDR1 and CDR2 sequences are KGHSH and LQKENI. V was clipped by 5 bases and J by 6 bases, with 10 bases between them. The CDR3 loop spans 12 amino acids. The source of this sequence is a woman in her 70s with COVID-19, enrolled during active disease. The sequencing sample was made of peripheral blood. The V gene is TRBV18, the J gene TRBJ1-1; a weak D match, TRBD1 (5 bases). The CDR3 region is CASSAQGSEAFF. The CDR3 DNA is TGTGCCAGCTCAGCTCAGGGATCTGAAGCTTTCTTT. The variable domain in full, completed from reference TRBV18 and TRBJ1-1, reads NAGVMQNPRHLVRRRGQEARLRCSPMKGHSHVYWYRQLPEEGLKFMVYLQKENIIDESGMPKERFSAEFPKEGPSILRIQQVVRGDSAAYFCASSAQGSEAFFGQGTRLTVV.